These 32 T cell receptor beta chains share one sample of origin, sequenced in a study of blood T cell repertoires in COVID-19. Some clones are missing from TCRdb's copy, which holds only in-frame ones; the method was immunoSEQ multiplex PCR. Altogether over 100,000 clones are present, approximately 84% being singletons, with the ten largest covering 9.9%. Sequencing was carried out using peripheral blood. These receptors all come from a man aged 40-50 years with active or convalescent COVID-19.

The rearrangement links TRBV7-8 to TRBJ2-1, with D possibly being TRBD2 (7 bases). This CDR3 contains 15 residues. The ends were cut back, 5 bases at V and 5 bases at J, with 16 bases in the middle. Germline-derived CDR1 and CDR2 are SGHVS and FQNEAQ. CDR3 residues: CASSPARGGDNEQFF. CDR3 nucleotide sequence: TGTGCCAGCAGCCCAGCTAGGGGGGGGGACAATGAGCAGTTCTTC.

V gene TRBV5-6 combines with J gene TRBJ1-3, with D possibly TRBD1 on 5 matching bases. CDR3 length: 14 residues. V was trimmed by 3 bases and J by 1 base, leaving 8 bases between them. In germline, CDR1 is SGHDT, CDR2 YYEEEE. The CDR3 reads CASSSGFSGNTIYF. CDR3 in DNA: TGTGCCAGCAGCTCAGGGTTTTCTGGAAACACCATATATTTT.

The CDR3 bases are TGTGCCAGCTCACTCACTAGCATCTCCTACAATGAGCAGTTCTTC. This sequence encodes CASSLTSISYNEQFF. This chain connects TRBV18 to TRBJ2-1; a weak D match, TRBD2 (6 bases). This CDR3 is built from 15 residues. Germline V gene sequence: CDR1 KGHSH, CDR2 LQKENI. Deletions cut 4 bases from V and 0 bases from J, with 10 bases between.

V gene TRBV5-1 combines with J gene TRBJ1-2; 9 positions agree with TRBD1. With V trimmed by 3 bases and J by 7 bases, 10 bases remained unmatched. CDR1 is SGHRS, CDR2 YFSETQ, per germline. This CDR3 comprises 15 residues. CDR3 region: CASSSGTGTTRGYTF. In DNA form, the CDR3 reads TGCGCCAGCAGCTCCGGGACAGGGACCACTCGTGGCTACACCTTC. The full variable domain, its missing parts supplied by reference TRBV5-1 and TRBJ1-2, is KAGVTQTPRYLIKTRGQQVTLSCSPISGHRSVSWYQQTPGQGLQFLFEYFSETQRNKGNFPGRFSGRQFSNSRSEMNVSTLELGDSALYLCASSSGTGTTRGYTFGSGTRLTVV.

The chain couples TRBV2 to TRBJ1-5; no firm D call. Trimming took off 6 bases at V and 7 bases at J, with 10 bases between the two ends. CDR1 is SNHLY, CDR2 FYNNEI, per germline. CDR3 length: 12 residues. Here the CDR3 reads CASSSGFQPQHF. The CDR3 DNA follows: TGTGCCAGCAGCTCCGGTTTCCAGCCCCAGCATTTT.

This clone was seen only once. This chain links TRBV12-5 with TRBJ1-1; D unclear. Trimming left V 1 base short and J 10 bases short, with 7 bases between. CDR3 length equals 11 residues. Per the germline V gene, CDR1 is LGHNT and CDR2 is FRNRAP. CDR3 DNA sequence: TGTGCTAGTGGTTTGGCCGCGCTAGCTTTCTTT. Its translation: CASGLAALAFF.

The V call is TRBV15, the J call TRBJ1-5; D call uncertain. V lost 0 bases to trimming and J lost 3 bases, with 6 bases between them. The germline V gene encodes CDR1 LNHNV and CDR2 YYDKDF (reference sequence). The CDR3 runs to 14 residues. CDR3 nucleotides: TGTGCCACCAGCAGAGACCGTAACAATCAGCCCCAGCATTTT. The encoded protein is CATSRDRNNQPQHF.

V gene TRBV9 combines with J gene TRBJ2-7; D gene ambiguous. V lost 4 bases, J lost 2 bases, and 22 bases lay in between. The V gene's germline CDR1 is SGDLS and CDR2 YYNGEE. CDR3 length: 17 residues. CDR3 bases: TGTGCCAGCAGCCTATGTAGAGAATCGGCAGGCCCCTACGAGCAGTACTTC. It yields the protein CASSLCRESAGPYEQYF.

V is TRBV7-3 and J is TRBJ2-1, with 12 positions matching TRBD1. The V and J ends lost 2 bases and 0 bases, in that order; junction bases with no gene match: 8. CDR3 size: 19 residues. Germline CDR1 SGHTA, CDR2 FQGTGA. The CDR3 sequence is CASSLRGQGAIFSYNEQFF. The CDR3 nucleotides are TGTGCCAGCAGCTTACGGGGACAGGGGGCGATTTTCTCCTACAATGAGCAGTTCTTC.

The chain uses TRBV7-6 and TRBJ1-1; 7 bases are a match to TRBD1. The germline V gene encodes CDR1 SGHVS and CDR2 FNYEAQ. The CDR3 covers 15 residues. V lost 6 bases, J lost 1 base, and 8 bases stayed unmatched. The DNA for the CDR3 is TGTGCCAGCAGTGATCAGGGGGTGAGGAACACTGAAGCTTTCTTT. Residues: CASSDQGVRNTEAFF.

The rearrangement links TRBV5-1 to TRBJ2-5; possible D gene TRBD2, 5 bases. The CDR3 contains 15 residues. The V gene's germline CDR1 is SGHRS and CDR2 YFSETQ. Between the trimmed V and J ends, which lost 2 bases and 5 bases, there was a span of 16 bases. The DNA for the CDR3 is TGCGCCAGCAGCTTTGGGGAGAGACCCGGGGAGACCCAGTACTTC. Protein product: CASSFGERPGETQYF.

This clone was counted a few times. The rearrangement uses TRBV2 and TRBJ1-5, with D perhaps TRBD1 (5 bases). The V end lost 2 bases, the J end lost 9 bases, and 5 bases lay between the germline ends. CDR1 is SNHLY, CDR2 FYNNEI, per germline. The CDR3 loop spans 11 amino acids. The CDR3 coding sequence is TGTGCCAGCAGTGAACAGGGGCCCCAGCATTTT. This sequence encodes CASSEQGPQHF.

The V gene is TRBV7-3, the J gene TRBJ2-7; 8 bases agree with TRBD1. Germline V gene data show CDR1 as SGHTA and CDR2 as FQGTGA. Trimming took 4 bases from V and 7 from J; bases not matched to a gene: 6. This CDR3 has 13 residues. CDR3 DNA: TGTGCCAGCAGCTCTACAGGGGGAAGAGAGCAGTACTTC. Residues: CASSSTGGREQYF.

This chain links TRBV6-6 with TRBJ2-1; weak D call: TRBD1 (5 bases). From germline, CDR1 is MNHNY and CDR2 SVGAGI (reference sequence). V lost 6 bases to trimming and J lost 4 bases, with 10 bases between them. CDR3 length: 13 residues. The CDR3 reads CASRRTQYNEQFF. In nucleotides, the CDR3 is TGTGCCAGCAGAAGGACACAATACAATGAGCAGTTCTTC.

The chain couples TRBV30 to TRBJ1-6; tentative D call: TRBD1 (6 bases). The CDR3 contains 13 residues. V was trimmed by 8 bases and J by 4 bases, leaving 12 bases between them. Germline assignment: CDR1 GTSNPN and CDR2 SVGIG (reference sequence). DNA of the CDR3: TGTGCCCGCCAACAGGGTTATAATTCACCCCTCCACTTT. Translation gives CARQQGYNSPLHF.

This clone was counted between two and nine times. The chain has TRBV30 and TRBJ1-3, with 11 positions matching TRBD1. The V gene end was trimmed by 8 bases and the J gene end by 1 base; junction bases not matched to a gene: 13. The CDR3 totals 17 residues. CDR1 and CDR2 from the germline V gene are GTSNPN and SVGIG (reference sequence). This CDR3 is CASTGTGGLQSGNTIYF. CDR3 coding DNA: TGTGCCAGTACCGGGACAGGGGGATTGCAGTCTGGAAACACCATATATTTT.

The rearrangement uses TRBV27 and TRBJ2-5; TRBD1 matches at 9 bases. The junction had 4 bases not matched to a gene; V was cut back by 6 bases and J by 5 bases. Germline CDR1 reads MNHEY; CDR2 reads SMNVEV (reference sequence). The length of the CDR3 is 13 residues. The CDR3 region has the DNA TGTGCCAGCAGCCGGGGACAGGGCGAGACCCAGTACTTC. Protein product: CASSRGQGETQYF.

The rearrangement links TRBV24-1 to TRBJ2-5; 9 bases line up with TRBD1. There are 17 residues in the CDR3. Germline V CDR1 and CDR2: KGHDR, SFDVKD. The V segment lost 5 bases and the J segment 5 bases; nucleotides outside the gene matches: 14. The DNA of the CDR3 is TGTGCCACCAGTGCCAGCGGACAGGGGACATTCCGGGAGACCCAGTACTTC. It is translated as CATSASGQGTFRETQYF.

The V call is TRBV7-2, the J call TRBJ1-5; 11 bases align to TRBD1. The CDR3 is 16 amino acids. Germline V CDR1 and CDR2: SGHTA, FQGNSA. Trimming removed 5 bases from V and 3 bases from J; junction bases left unmatched: 6. The CDR3 reads CASSTWTGGYNQPQHF. CDR3 coding DNA: TGTGCCAGCAGCACCTGGACAGGGGGCTACAATCAGCCCCAGCATTTT.

The V call is TRBV30, the J call TRBJ1-1, with a weak D call TRBD1 (5 bases). This CDR3 is built from 14 residues. CDR1 is GTSNPN and CDR2 is SVGIG in the germline V gene (reference sequence). V lost 0 bases and J lost 1, with 9 bases in between. DNA for the CDR3: TGTGCCTGGAGTGTAGGAGGGACGAACACTGAAGCTTTCTTT. Amino acids: CAWSVGGTNTEAFF.

The J gene is TRBJ1-6, the V gene TRBV20-1; D unresolved. The V end was cut by 3 bases, the J end by 5 bases, with 11 bases between. Looked up from germline, CDR1 is DFQATT and CDR2 is SNEGSKA (reference sequence). This CDR3 region has 14 residues. CDR3 bases: TGCAGTGCTAGTTTCCTACGGGATAATTCACCCCTCCACTTT. Its translation is CSASFLRDNSPLHF.

This chain joins TRBV15 and TRBJ2-2, with 9 bases that match TRBD2. This CDR3 region has 17 residues. Losses at the gene ends were 4 bases for V and 8 bases for J; bases not matched to a gene: 14. Germline CDR1 and CDR2: LNHNV and YYDKDF (reference sequence). The chain's CDR3 is CATSKGGLAGLAGELFF. The CDR3 DNA is TGTGCCACCAGCAAAGGGGGGCTAGCGGGATTGGCAGGGGAGCTGTTTTTT. The full variable domain, its missing parts supplied by reference TRBV15 and TRBJ2-2, is DAMVIQNPRYQVTQFGKPVTLSCSQTLNHNVMYWYQQKSSQAPKLLFHYYDKDFNNEADTPDNFQSRRPNTSFCFLDIRSPGLGDTAMYLCATSKGGLAGLAGELFFGEGSRLTVL.

The chain links TRBV5-4 to TRBJ1-3; 8 nucleotides align to TRBD1. J gave up 4 bases and V 1 base, and 4 bases lay outside the gene matches. The CDR3 is 15 residues long. Germline V CDR1 and CDR2: SGHNT, YYREEE (reference sequence). The CDR3 region has the DNA TGTGCCAGCAGCTTGAAGGACAGGGACGGAAACACCATATATTTT. The encoded protein is CASSLKDRDGNTIYF.

This clone was detected only once. This chain connects TRBV7-2 to TRBJ2-2; 10 nucleotides line up with TRBD1. V shed 2 bases and J 5 bases; nucleotides not matched to a gene: 5. Germline V lookup: CDR1 SGHTA, CDR2 FQGNSA. The CDR3 totals 16 residues. CDR3 sequence: CASSLRTGGKTGELFF. The CDR3 DNA sequence: TGTGCCAGCAGCTTAAGGACAGGGGGAAAAACCGGGGAGCTGTTTTTT.

The chain joins TRBV5-1 to TRBJ2-3, with D perhaps TRBD2 (7 bases). The CDR3 totals 14 residues. The V gene's germline CDR1 is SGHRS and CDR2 YFSETQ. V dropped 4 bases and J dropped 1 base, with 10 bases sitting between them. The CDR3 is CASSAGGRTDTQYF. CDR3 nucleotides: TGCGCCAGCAGCGCCGGGGGGCGCACAGATACGCAGTATTTT. Full variable domain (missing parts from reference TRBV5-1 and TRBJ2-3): KAGVTQTPRYLIKTRGQQVTLSCSPISGHRSVSWYQQTPGQGLQFLFEYFSETQRNKGNFPGRFSGRQFSNSRSEMNVSTLELGDSALYLCASSAGGRTDTQYFGPGTRLTVL.

The CDR3 loop reads CASSPPVGNQPQHF. CDR3 nucleotides: TGTGCCAGCAGCCCCCCCGTAGGCAATCAGCCCCAGCATTTT. The chain uses TRBV7-9 and TRBJ1-5; no firm D call. Between the trimmed V and J ends, which lost 5 bases and 2 bases, there was a span of 10 bases. CDR1 and CDR2 (germline): SEHNR, FQNEAQ (reference sequence). This CDR3 comprises 14 residues.

CDR3: CASSPALGKDYGYTF. Written as DNA, the CDR3 is TGTGCCAGCAGCCCGGCCCTCGGGAAGGACTATGGCTACACCTTC. The chain joins TRBV5-6 to TRBJ1-2; D is ambiguous. V dropped 4 bases and J dropped 3 bases, with 16 bases sitting between them. This CDR3 is built from 15 residues. CDR1 is SGHDT, CDR2 YYEEEE, per germline.

The gene calls are TRBV2 and TRBJ1-4, with 7 bases that match TRBD1. Germline CDR1 is SNHLY and CDR2 is FYNNEI. After removal of 2 bases from V and 5 bases from J, the junction contained 5 bases not matched to a gene. The CDR3 consists of 15 residues. The chain's CDR3 is CASSENRGGNEKLFF. In nucleotides, the CDR3 is TGTGCCAGCAGTGAAAACAGGGGCGGGAATGAAAAACTGTTTTTT.

The chain uses TRBV12-3 or TRBV12-4 and TRBJ2-5, with unresolved D. CDR3 size: 12 residues. V was shortened by 6 bases and J by 5 bases, with 10 bases between the two germline ends. CDR3 sequence (DNA): TGTGCCAGCAGGGCAAATTCGGAGACCCAGTACTTC. It specifies CASRANSETQYF.

V usage is TRBV18 and J usage is TRBJ1-6; 7 positions agree with TRBD1. Losses at the gene ends were 5 bases for V and 8 bases for J; bases not matched to a gene: 3. The CDR3 is made up of 13 amino acids. Germline loops: CDR1 KGHSH, CDR2 LQKENI. CDR3 DNA: TGTGCCAGCTCAATCGACAGGGATTCACCCCTCCACTTT. It specifies CASSIDRDSPLHF.

This chain uses TRBV4-1 with TRBJ2-2; D may be TRBD1 (5 bases). Per the germline V gene, CDR1 is MGHRA and CDR2 is YSYEKL. This CDR3 has 16 residues. Deletions cut 0 bases from V and 6 bases from J, with 14 bases between. In nucleotides, the CDR3 is TGCGCCAGCAGCCAAGATCATGGGGCCTTCTCCGGGGAGCTGTTTTTT. Amino acids: CASSQDHGAFSGELFF.

The chain combines TRBV7-9 with TRBJ1-6; D is perhaps TRBD1 (5 bases). The germline V and J ends were trimmed by 3 bases and 6 bases, with 12 bases remaining between them. The CDR3 contains 15 residues. Germline CDR1 and CDR2: SEHNR and FQNEAQ (reference sequence). The CDR3 nucleotides are TGTGCCAGCAGCTTGGCCGGGACTTTTAATTCACCCCTCCACTTT. Translated: CASSLAGTFNSPLHF. Supplemented by reference TRBV7-9 and TRBJ1-6, the full variable domain reads DTGVSQNPRHKITKRGQNVTFRCDPISEHNRLYWYRQTLGQGPEFLTYFQNEAQLEKSRLLSDRFSAERPKGSFSTLEIQRTEQGDSAMYLCASSLAGTFNSPLHFGNGTRLTVT.